This T cell receptor (beta chain) was observed in a study of shared clonotypes between healthy human individuals (TCRdb year 2020). A note on the overall study: Two women and three men aged 18 to 49 years were included in the cohort. For each donor, CD4 naive and CD4 memory were each given three plates, CD8 naive was given two plates, and CD8 memory was given one plate. Blood TCR repertoires of about five healthy adults were deeply sequenced to estimate repertoire size and the extent of clonotype sharing between individuals. Different laboratories and diverse techniques were used to prepare libraries and sequence TCR repertoires, to increase sequencing depth and limit assay-specific biases. Leukapheresis yielded between about 0.8 and 9.5 billion PBMCs per donor.

Healthy HIV-negative adults with no recently reported acute infections or vaccinations were included as donors. All donors were Caucasian adults living in Nashville, Tennessee, USA. CD4+ T cells were enriched by magnetic negative selection; naive cells were then positively selected on CD45RA, and the negative fraction formed the memory subset. After blood collection by leukapheresis, PBMCs were isolated using Ficoll-Histopaque density gradient centrifugation and then cryopreserved in the vapor phase of liquid nitrogen. Analytical flow cytometry was used to check the purity and quantity of every magnetically sorted T cell population. Genomic DNA was isolated from every sorted fraction and measured by UV absorbance on a Nanodrop 2000c. TCR CDR3 regions were amplified from genomic DNA by multiplex PCR using the deep immunoSEQ assay. Genomic DNA extracted from each cell subset was distributed evenly over all wells of several immunoSEQ 96-well plates, and each plate served as one replicate. Each replicate PCR for sorted subsets received around 200 ng genomic DNA, equal to tens of thousands of T cell genomes. Purified libraries were quantified with a Qubit 3.0 fluorometer, sized on a Bioanalyzer 2100, and re-quantified with the KAPA Library Quantification kit. Every immunoSEQ 96-well plate was sequenced on a separate single-read 150-cycle Illumina NextSeq 550 flow cell. As for how the authors treated the data: Because the immunoSEQ output included only junctional sequences and no quality scores, the filtering could not be the same as the filtering used for full-length reads. To assign V/J genes and CDR3, sequences were annotated against IMGT germline references using PyIR, a Python wrapper for IgBLAST v1.9. Reads were filtered out if the reads had weak V/J assignments (E-value above 1e-6), no CDR3, stop codons, out-of-frame junctions, or ambiguous translated residues. A V3J clonotype was defined by an identical inferred V gene, J gene, and CDR3 amino acid sequence. Percentage overlap between repertoires was computed as shared unique clonotypes divided by the size of the smaller repertoire. Richness of each repertoire was evaluated using RTK rarefaction, the Chao1 estimator, and Recon v2.1 estimates of unobserved clonotypes. Generation probabilities were computed with OLGA for all TCRbeta clonotypes obtained by the gDNA method from four donors. TCRdb took over this immuneACCESS table, retaining in-frame rearrangements with V and J assigned. Such tables are incomplete; in checked studies, under half of the missing clones stem from an unresolved V gene, and the remainder is unexplained. Clone size and the V and J calls come from that table; the DNA yielded D and trimming. Here the sample has 330,000 or so clones; more than 60% occur a single time. More than 9% of the sample goes to the ten largest clones.

The investigation overall reported the following: Based on pairwise subsampling, the degree of clonotype sharing among donors was expected to be affected by sequencing depth. Compared with non-shared clonotypes, the clonotypes found in all four sorted-subset donors had higher generation probabilities. Rarefaction of sorted-subset datasets indicated incomplete sequencing despite the large sequencing depth. Sharing across several donors was observed for 4.5% to 6.5% of naive CD4, under 4% of naive CD8, about 2.5% of memory CD4, and around 0.42% of memory CD8 clonotypes. Larger estimated clonotype richness was generally found for naive subsets than for memory subsets. The genetic and exposure-history diversity represented was limited by the small number of donors. Only blood was sampled, and tissue TCR repertoires likely differ from those in blood.

This clone was counted between two and nine times. There is no known antigen for this receptor. The sample holds no much larger clone one base away, and base qualities are not on file. The junction shows trimming of 3 bases on V and 0 bases on J, plus 13 bases between the germline ends. From the cysteine through the phenylalanine, the CDR3 covers 16 amino acids. Only the CDR3 DNA stays, 48 bases, in frame from base 1. From the germline V gene, CDR1 is MNHNS and CDR2 is SASEGT. The chain uses TRBV6-1 and TRBJ2-3; perhaps TRBD2 is the D gene, with 6 bases matching. The sequenced material came from memory CD4+ T cells sorted from blood. What the cell subset or site label conveys for this sample: CD45RA-negative fraction. The source of this sequence is a man aged 25 to 40 in good health. This receptor carries the CDR3 CASSDLGRGSTDTQYF. At the DNA level, the sequence is TGTGCCAGCAGTGACTTAGGGCGGGGAAGCACAGATACGCAGTATTTT.